One and the same sample provided the 32 T cell receptor beta chains below, sequenced in a study of regulatory T cells in long-lasting Graves disease. Specified time point: persistent/refractory GD, antithyroid drugs over 5 years with positive TRAb. RNA isolated from PBMCs was used to make the TCR library. CDR3 regions were amplified by Arm-PCR using iRepertoire HTBI primers to build TCR beta libraries. TCRdb processed the multiplex PCR reads anew with MiXCR; each CDR3 protein has one entry. The profile shows roughly 450,000 distinct CDR3 sequences, under 25% of them singletons. The sequenced sample was peripheral blood mononuclear cells (PBMCs), obtained when the disease was refractory, from a patient treated with antithyroid drugs. The receptors here all came from a female donor with Graves disease.

This clonotype was seen only a few times. The V gene is TRBV3-1, the J gene TRBJ1-1; D possibly corresponds to TRBD1 (5 bases). The V end lost 1 base, the J end lost 11 bases, and 14 bases lay between the germline ends. The germline CDR1 and CDR2 sequences are LGHDT and YNNKEL (reference sequence). This CDR3 region has 13 residues. CDR3 protein: CASSQAAGLWAFF. As DNA, the CDR3 is TGTGCCAGCAGCCAAGCGGCGGGGCTGTGGGCTTTCTTT.

The J gene is TRBJ1-6, the V gene TRBV27, with D possibly matching TRBD1 (6 bases). The CDR3 length is 13 residues. Trimming cost V 7 bases and J 10 bases, with 14 bases left between them. CDR1 MNHEY and CDR2 SMNVEV come from the germline V gene (reference sequence). For the CDR3, the DNA is TGTGCCAGCAATCACAGGGAAGGATCACCCCTCCACTTT. This translates into CASNHREGSPLHF.

The chain links TRBV15 to TRBJ2-2; no definite D call. CDR1 and CDR2 from the germline V gene are LNHNV and YYDKDF (reference sequence). Trimming shortened V by 1 base and J by 3 bases, and 3 bases separated the two germline ends. This CDR3 comprises 13 residues. CDR3 sequence reads: CATSRVYTGELFF. The CDR3 DNA reads TGTGCCACCAGCAGAGTATACACCGGGGAGCTGTTTTTT. The full variable domain, with the rest looked up from reference TRBV15 and TRBJ2-2, is DAMVIQNPRYQVTQFGKPVTLSCSQTLNHNVMYWYQQKSSQAPKLLFHYYDKDFNNEADTPDNFQSRRPNTSFCFLDIRSPGLGDTAMYLCATSRVYTGELFFGEGSRLTVL.

This clonotype was counted many times. The chain is built from TRBV27 and TRBJ1-1; maybe TRBD1 (6 bases). This CDR3 is built from 16 residues. The germline CDR1 and CDR2 sequences are MNHEY and SMNVEV (reference sequence). Between the trimmed V and J ends, which lost 5 bases and 4 bases, there was a span of 20 bases. The CDR3 region has the DNA TGTGCCAGCAGTCCCTTACGGGGGGCGCGTGGCACTGAAGCTTTCTTT. Amino acids: CASSPLRGARGTEAFF.

The V call is TRBV4-1, the J call TRBJ2-7; tentatively, D is TRBD2 (6 bases). The CDR3 runs to 15 residues. Trimming removed 0 bases from V and 4 bases from J, with 13 bases in between. Germline-derived CDR1 and CDR2 are MGHRA and YSYEKL. In DNA form, the CDR3 reads TGCGCCAGCAGCCAAGATGGGGGGAGTGGTTACGAGCAGTACTTC. Protein: CASSQDGGSGYEQYF.

This clonotype was seen ten or more times. V usage is TRBV5-5 and J usage is TRBJ1-5, with TRBD1 identical over 8 bases. The CDR3 covers 16 residues. Germline V lookup: CDR1 SGHKS, CDR2 YYEKEE (reference sequence). V dropped 2 bases and J dropped 6; count of bases not matched to a gene: 10. This CDR3 is CASSLNDRGNFQPQHF. CDR3 nucleotides: TGTGCCAGCAGCTTAAACGACAGGGGAAACTTTCAGCCCCAGCATTTT. The full variable domain, with the rest looked up from reference TRBV5-5 and TRBJ1-5, is DAGVTQSPTHLIKTRGQQVTLRCSPISGHKSVSWYQQVLGQGPQFIFQYYEKEERGRGNFPDRFSARQFPNYSSELNVNALLLGDSALYLCASSLNDRGNFQPQHFGDGTRLSIL.

V gene TRBV20-1 combines with J gene TRBJ2-3; TRBD2 aligns across 13 bases. The CDR3 has 14 amino acids. Germline values: CDR1 DFQATT, CDR2 SNEGSKA (reference sequence). After removal of 6 bases from V and 6 bases from J, the junction contained 6 bases not matched to a gene. The CDR3 loop is CSAGLAGVEDTQYF. The CDR3 DNA follows: TGCAGTGCCGGACTAGCGGGAGTTGAGGATACGCAGTATTTT.

The rearrangement links TRBV12-3 or TRBV12-4 to TRBJ2-1; D call uncertain. Trimming shortened V by 6 bases and J by 6 bases, and 12 bases separated the two germline ends. This CDR3 contains 13 residues. The CDR3 here is CASRSVGSNEQFF. The DNA for the CDR3 is TGTGCCAGCAGATCCGTCGGGTCCAATGAGCAGTTCTTC.

This clonotype was counted ten times or more. The chain joins TRBV11-2 to TRBJ2-7; D is ambiguous. The ends were cut back, 5 bases at V and 5 bases at J, with 10 bases in the middle. The CDR3 loop spans 12 amino acids. CDR1 and CDR2 from the germline V gene are SGHAT and FQNNGV. This CDR3 reads CASSLYFHEQYF. The CDR3, as DNA: TGTGCCAGCAGCCTCTACTTCCACGAGCAGTACTTC. Complete variable domain (other parts from reference TRBV11-2 and TRBJ2-7): EAGVAQSPRYKIIEKRQSVAFWCNPISGHATLYWYQQILGQGPKLLIQFQNNGVVDDSQLPKDRFSAERLKGVDSTLKIQPAKLEDSAVYLCASSLYFHEQYFGPGTRLTVT.

The chain links TRBV25-1 to TRBJ1-2; D is unclear. This CDR3 is built from 12 residues. V lost 3 bases and J 4 bases, leaving 6 bases between the germline ends. From germline, CDR1 is MGHDK and CDR2 SYGVNS. CDR3 DNA: TGTGCCAGCAGTGAGGATTTCTATGGCTACACCTTC. Its protein is CASSEDFYGYTF.

This clonotype was detected many times. This chain joins TRBV10-2 and TRBJ1-5; D not resolved. CDR3 length equals 13 residues. V shed 7 bases and J shed 9 bases, with 16 bases lying between them. Germline CDR1 WSHSY, CDR2 SAAADI. This chain's CDR3 is CASMEREGRPQHF. The CDR3 DNA sequence: TGCGCCAGCATGGAGAGGGAAGGAAGGCCCCAGCATTTT.

This clonotype was counted ten times or more. The CDR3 coding sequence is TGTGCCAGTAGAAGAACAGGAGAGAATGAAAAACTGTTTTTT. This codes for CASRRTGENEKLFF. This sequence joins TRBV19 and TRBJ1-4, with a tentative D call TRBD1 (5 bases). Germline V gene lookup returns CDR1 LNHDA and CDR2 SQIVND (reference sequence). CDR3 length: 14 amino acids. The germline V and J ends were trimmed by 6 bases and 5 bases, with 13 bases remaining between them.

This sequence joins TRBV28 and TRBJ2-7; tentatively, D is TRBD1 (5 bases). Germline CDR1 is MDHEN and CDR2 is SYDVKM. The V and J ends lost 4 bases and 8 bases respectively, with 12 bases between them. The CDR3 is 12 amino acids. DNA for the CDR3: TGTGCCAGCAGTTCTCCCGACAGCAAGCAGTACTTC. Amino acids: CASSSPDSKQYF.

The chain uses TRBV18 and TRBJ1-3; tentative D call: TRBD1 (5 bases). The V and J ends lost 2 bases and 2 bases respectively, with 10 bases between them. CDR3 length: 15 residues. Germline V lookup: CDR1 KGHSH, CDR2 LQKENI. Here the CDR3 reads CASSPETETGNTIYF. Here the CDR3 DNA reads TGTGCCAGCTCACCAGAGACAGAGACTGGAAACACCATATATTTT.

This clonotype was seen a handful of times. The V call is TRBV6-5, the J call TRBJ1-1, with D hard to call. The CDR3 is made up of 12 amino acids. V dropped 4 bases and J dropped 3 bases, with 6 bases sitting between them. CDR1 MNHEY and CDR2 SVGAGI come from the germline V gene. CDR3: CASSFPDTEAFF. CDR3 bases: TGTGCCAGCAGTTTCCCAGACACTGAAGCTTTCTTT.

At least ten counts were recorded for this clonotype. The chain employs TRBV28 and TRBJ2-5; TRBD2 matches at 10 bases. From germline, CDR1 is MDHEN and CDR2 SYDVKM. The length of the CDR3 is 14 residues. Trimming at V came to 5 bases and at J to 3 bases, leaving 3 bases not matched to a gene. CDR3 loop: CASSALAGEETQYF. The CDR3 DNA follows: TGTGCCAGCAGTGCTCTAGCGGGAGAAGAGACCCAGTACTTC. The whole variable domain, remainder taken from reference TRBV28 and TRBJ2-5, is DVKVTQSSRYLVKRTGEKVFLECVQDMDHENMFWYRQDPGLGLRLIYFSYDVKMKEKGDIPEGYSVSREKKERFSLILESASTNQTSMYLCASSALAGEETQYFGPGTRLLVL.

This clonotype was observed a few times. The chain joins TRBV7-9 to TRBJ2-5; D call uncertain. The CDR3 contains 15 residues. Trimming removed 5 bases from V and 1 base from J, with 14 bases in between. Germline V CDR1 and CDR2: SEHNR, FQNEAQ (reference sequence). CDR3 coding DNA: TGTGCCAGCAGCCCCCCGGTTAGGTTCCAAGAGACCCAGTACTTC. It specifies CASSPPVRFQETQYF.

This clonotype was counted only a few times. CDR3 in DNA: TGTGCCAGCAGTGCCCTGGGAGGGGAAGCTAACTATGGCTACACCTTC. Translating gives CASSALGGEANYGYTF. The chain carries TRBV9 and TRBJ1-2, with D perhaps matching TRBD1 (5 bases). Looked up from germline, CDR1 is SGDLS and CDR2 is YYNGEE. Deletions cut 5 bases from V and 0 bases from J, with 17 bases between. The CDR3 is made up of 16 amino acids.

This clonotype turned up a few times. V and J are TRBV28 and TRBJ1-4, with 11 positions matching TRBD1. Germline values: CDR1 MDHEN, CDR2 SYDVKM. The CDR3 is made up of 15 amino acids. V trimming: 2 bases; J trimming: 4 bases; junction bases outside the gene matches: 0. This chain's CDR3 is CASSLGTGGNEKLFF. CDR3 in DNA: TGTGCCAGCAGTTTAGGGACAGGGGGTAATGAAAAACTGTTTTTT.

The rearrangement links TRBV28 to TRBJ2-6; the D gene is possibly TRBD2 (7 bases). Germline loops: CDR1 MDHEN, CDR2 SYDVKM. The CDR3 extends over 15 amino acids. With 7 bases removed from V and 14 bases from J, the gap between germline ends came to 24 bases. The CDR3 loop is CASTQGGGLKKILTF. DNA for the CDR3: TGTGCCAGCACCCAAGGGGGGGGCCTAAAGAAGATCCTGACTTTC.

The V call is TRBV6-2 or TRBV6-3, the J call TRBJ2-1, with 9 bases lining up with TRBD2. This CDR3 region has 14 residues. The V segment lost 0 bases and the J segment 7 bases; nucleotides outside the gene matches: 1. In germline, CDR1 is MNHEY, CDR2 SVGEGT. The CDR3 reads CASSYSRGGNEQFF. CDR3 in DNA: TGTGCCAGCAGTTACTCGCGGGGGGGGAATGAGCAGTTCTTC.

On this clonotype: This may arise from a read error, as a much more abundant clone is one base away. The chain joins TRBV9 to TRBJ2-7; TRBD2 agrees at 8 bases. V shed 0 bases, J shed 3 bases, and the junction held 8 bases outside the gene matches. The CDR3 has 16 amino acids. Germline values: CDR1 SGDLS, CDR2 YYNGEE. CDR3 residues: CASSVAARTSGYEQYF. CDR3 sequence (DNA): TGTGCCAGCAGCGTAGCGGCGAGAACTAGCGGCTACGAGCAGTACTTC.

This clonotype was counted at least ten times. CDR3 sequence: CASSGTSDWKDSNQPQHF. The CDR3, as DNA: TGTGCCAGCAGTGGGACCTCAGACTGGAAAGATAGCAATCAGCCCCAGCATTTT. This chain joins TRBV12-3 or TRBV12-4 and TRBJ1-5; possibly TRBD1 for D (5 bases). Deletions cut 5 bases from V and 0 bases from J, with 20 bases between. The CDR3 extends over 18 amino acids.

This clonotype has at least ten counts. The chain is built from TRBV20-1 and TRBJ1-2; TRBD1 aligns across 9 bases. The ends lost 3 bases at V and 7 bases at J; junction bases unmatched: 6. Germline CDR1 and CDR2: DFQATT and SNEGSKA (reference sequence). The CDR3 length is 13 residues. The CDR3 nucleotides read TGCAGTGCTAGGGCAACAGGGGGCATTGGCTACACCTTC. Its protein is CSARATGGIGYTF.

This clonotype has a handful of counts. This chain joins TRBV9 and TRBJ1-2, with D perhaps TRBD1 (6 bases). Germline V lookup: CDR1 SGDLS, CDR2 YYNGEE. With 4 bases removed from V and 8 bases from J, the gap between germline ends came to 21 bases. CDR3 length: 15 amino acids. The CDR3 here is CASSPPPDRTRGYTF. The CDR3 DNA reads as TGTGCCAGCAGCCCTCCCCCCGACAGGACGCGGGGCTACACCTTC. Full variable domain (outside the CDR3, taken from reference TRBV9 and TRBJ1-2): DSGVTQTPKHLITATGQRVTLRCSPRSGDLSVYWYQQSLDQGLQFLIQYYNGEERAKGNILERFSAQQFPDLHSELNLSSLELGDSALYFCASSPPPDRTRGYTFGSGTRLTVV.

In regard to this clonotype: One junction end disagrees with the germline gene, perhaps due to a read error. The chain employs TRBV20-1 and TRBJ2-2, with D perhaps TRBD2 (6 bases). The CDR3 runs to 13 residues. CDR1 and CDR2 (germline): DFQATT, SNEGSKA (reference sequence). The DNA of the CDR3 is TGCAGTGTGGGGATCGCAAACACCGGGGGGCTGTTTTTT. It specifies CSVGIANTGGLFF.

This rearrangement joins TRBV6-5 to TRBJ2-2; no definite D call. The germline V gene encodes CDR1 MNHEY and CDR2 SVGAGI. V was cut by 1 base and J by 7 bases, with 7 bases left in between. The CDR3 runs to 13 residues. DNA for the CDR3: TGTGCCAGCAGTTACTTTCAAAGCGGGGAGCTGTTTTTT. Its protein is CASSYFQSGELFF.

The chain uses TRBV4-2 and TRBJ1-1, with D possibly TRBD1 on 5 matching bases. The length of the CDR3 is 18 residues. Germline loops: CDR1 LGHNA, CDR2 YNFKEQ. V was pared by 6 bases and J by 0 bases, with 23 bases between. CDR3 in DNA: TGTGCCAGCAGGGGTCACTTTAGGGGTCTTAACGTGAACACTGAAGCTTTCTTT. Protein: CASRGHFRGLNVNTEAFF.

This clonotype was picked up many times. J is TRBJ1-5 and V is TRBV30, with 8 bases lining up with TRBD1. V lost 1 base, J lost 8 bases, and 4 bases stayed unmatched. The CDR3 is made up of 13 amino acids. CDR1 is GTSNPN and CDR2 is SVGIG in the germline V gene (reference sequence). DNA of the CDR3: TGTGCCTGGAGTGCGGACAGGGAAAAGCCCCAGCATTTT. Residues: CAWSADREKPQHF.

This sequence joins TRBV28 and TRBJ2-3; a weak D match, TRBD2 (5 bases). Germline-derived CDR1 and CDR2 are MDHEN and SYDVKM. CDR3 length: 15 amino acids. The V and J ends lost 3 bases and 6 bases respectively, with 16 bases between them. CDR3: CASSFRERFTDTQYF. Here the CDR3 DNA reads TGTGCCAGCAGTTTTAGGGAGCGGTTCACCGATACGCAGTATTTT.

This clonotype was found once. The CDR3 DNA reads as TGTGCCAGCATGGCAGATACGCAGTATTTT. This translates into CASMADTQYF. The chain couples TRBV12-3 or TRBV12-4 to TRBJ2-3; D gene ambiguous. CDR3 length equals 10 residues. V lost 7 bases, J lost 4 bases, and 3 bases lay in between.

This clonotype was detected a few times. This chain links TRBV5-1 with TRBJ2-7; D not certain. Trimming removed 0 bases at V and 0 bases at J, with 13 bases between. CDR1 SGHRS and CDR2 YFSETQ come from the germline V gene. The length of the CDR3 is 16 residues. CDR3 in amino acids: CASSLAYDRFSYEQYF. The CDR3 DNA follows: TGCGCCAGCAGCTTGGCCTACGACCGGTTCTCCTACGAGCAGTACTTC.